A selection of T cell receptor beta chains follows, all from one sample in a study of T cell responses to AZD1222 COVID-19 vaccine. Method: immunoSEQ multiplex PCR; TCRdb's copy keeps in-frame clones and lacks some. The sample contains 52,000 or so clones, approximately 85% of which appear only once. Sequenced material: peripheral blood, taken on day 0 of MenACWY control vaccination. Source of these receptors: an adult in good health. Both conserved end residues are part of each CDR3. Each record gives: clone size, J gene, V gene, D gene, CDR3 DNA, CDR3 protein. D genes are given only for firm matches. Expanded clones get a size class; other rows say once, few or many, or leave the size out.

-	TRBJ1-1	TRBV19	-	TGTGCCAGTAGTATCAGCCATGGGTACACTGAAGCTTTCTTT	CASSISHGYTEAFF
-	TRBJ1-1	TRBV28	-	TGTGCCAGCAGCTCACCAGGCATGAACACTGAAGCTTTCTTT	CASSSPGMNTEAFF
-	TRBJ2-3	TRBV7-2	-	TGTGCCAGCAGCCGGGAAAGGGCAGATACGCAGTATTTT	CASSRERADTQYF
-	TRBJ2-2	TRBV27	TRBD1	TGTGCCAGCAGCCGGGACAGGAACACCGGGGAGCTGTTTTTT	CASSRDRNTGELFF
-	TRBJ1-1	TRBV16	-	TGTGCCAGCAGCCCGGACTGGAAGAACACTGAAGCTTTCTTT	CASSPDWKNTEAFF
-	TRBJ2-1	TRBV4-3	TRBD2	TGCGCCAGCAGCCGTTATCTAGCGGGAGCGAACAATGAGCAGTTCTTC	CASSRYLAGANNEQFF
-	TRBJ2-1	TRBV24-1	TRBD1	TGTGCCACCAGTGATACAAGACAGGGCTCCTACAATGAGCAGTTCTTC	CATSDTRQGSYNEQFF
few	TRBJ1-6	TRBV3-1/TRBV3-2	-	TGTGCCAGCAGCTCACGCAGGGTCAATTCACCCCTCCACTTT	CASSSRRVNSPLHF
-	TRBJ2-7	TRBV7-9	TRBD2	TGTGCCAGCAGCTCCCATTCTCTAGCGGGAGTCCACTACGAGCAGTACTTC	CASSSHSLAGVHYEQYF
-	TRBJ2-7	TRBV10-2	TRBD2	TGCGCCAGCAGTGACCGGACTAGCGGGAATTGGGAGCAGTACTTC	CASSDRTSGNWEQYF
-	TRBJ1-1	TRBV24-1	-	TGTGCCACCAGTGATTGGGGAACTGAAGCTTTCTTT	CATSDWGTEAFF
once	TRBJ1-1	TRBV5-4	-	TGTGCCAGCAGATCCGGGACCCAGGGTGAAGCTTTCTTT	CASRSGTQGEAFF
-	TRBJ1-6	TRBV7-8	TRBD1	TGTGCCAGCAGCTCAGGGACAGGGGGCTTTTCACCCCTCCACTTT	CASSSGTGGFSPLHF
-	TRBJ2-5	TRBV28	TRBD1	TGTGCCAGCAGTTTGTCCAGGGGGCTCATCCAAGAGACCCAGTACTTC	CASSLSRGLIQETQYF
-	TRBJ1-2	TRBV3-1/TRBV3-2	-	TGTGCCAGCAGCCAAGTTCCCACCAACTATGGCTACACCTTC	CASSQVPTNYGYTF
-	TRBJ2-1	TRBV6-5	-	TGTGCCAGCAGTAGCCAGGGACCGAAGAGCAATGAGCAGTTCTTC	CASSSQGPKSNEQFF
-	TRBJ1-1	TRBV7-2	-	TGTGCCAGCAGCCAGGGACTGCTGATTAGAGCTTTCTTT	CASSQGLLIRAFF
-	TRBJ2-3	TRBV6-5	-	TGTGCCAGCAGCCTCCGGGACACAAACACAGATACGCAGTATTTT	CASSLRDTNTDTQYF
-	TRBJ2-2	TRBV30	TRBD1	TGTGCCTGGAGTGCACGGACAGGGGGCGAAACCGGGGAGCTGTTTTTT	CAWSARTGGETGELFF
few	TRBJ2-3	TRBV5-4	-	TGTGCCAGCAGCCGGGGACAAAGGAGCACAGATACGCAGTATTTT	CASSRGQRSTDTQYF